This T cell receptor (beta chain) was profiled in a study of shared clonotypes between healthy human individuals. Study results and caveats: Sampling used blood alone; tissue repertoires probably differ.

In the authors' methods: Junction-only immunoSEQ data arrived without quality scores, meaning filtering differed. Measured with immunoSEQ multiplex PCR; TCRdb has only the in-frame clones, and not every one. The V and J calls and clone size are taken from that table; D and trimming were inferred from the DNA. The sample holds about 1.1 million clones, 70% to 85% seen once. Worth noting for this clone: What it binds is not known.

Healthy HIV-negative adults without recent acute infections or vaccinations served as donors. Naive CD4+ cells were CD45RA-selected; the remaining cells were memory. The CDR3 covers 15 residues. The junction had 7 bases not matched to a gene; V was cut back by 9 bases and J by 3 bases. Germline values: CDR1 LNHDA, CDR2 SQIVND (reference sequence). The sequencing sample was made of memory CD4+ T cells from PBMCs. Subset denoted: CD45RA-negative fraction. This receptor was identified in a man between 18 and 35 years old in good health. Some clones in this sample may be carry-over from other donors' samples. The chain employs TRBV19 and TRBJ2-7; 14 bases align to TRBD2. This CDR3 reads CASQGLAGGNYEQYF. In nucleotides, the CDR3 is TGTGCCAGCCAAGGACTAGCGGGAGGAAACTACGAGCAGTACTTC.